Listed below are T cell receptor beta chains from one sample, sequenced in a study of shared clonotypes between healthy human individuals. Here immunoSEQ multiplex PCR was the method, and the copy in TCRdb shows in-frame clones only, minus some. The sample includes around 1.4 million clones, 98% to 99% seen only once; the top ten take approximately 0.4%. Sequencing was done on a sample of naive CD4+ T cells sorted from blood. The receptor set was obtained from a man younger than 45 in good health. Each CDR3 is given with its conserved first and last residue. The order of the fields is D gene, V gene, clone size, J gene, CDR3 DNA, CDR3 protein. The D gene is left open where the match is weak. A clone size is listed for some rows: how often the clone was seen (once, few, many), or a class if it is expanded.

TRBD1	TRBV5-5	-	TRBJ2-1	TGTGCCAGCAGCGGCCGGGACAGGGTCTACAATGAGCAGTTCTTC	CASSGRDRVYNEQFF
-	TRBV4-3	-	TRBJ1-2	TGCGCCAGCAGCCAAGACTCCAGGGTAGGCTATGGCTACACCTTC	CASSQDSRVGYGYTF
-	TRBV9	once	TRBJ2-1	TGTGCCAGCAGCGCCATTAGCGAGAGCTCCTACAATGAGCAGTTCTTC	CASSAISESSYNEQFF
-	TRBV6-6	-	TRBJ2-1	TGTGCCAGCAGTACCTCCTCCAATGAGCAGTTCTTC	CASSTSSNEQFF
-	TRBV27	-	TRBJ1-2	TGTGCCAGCAGTCCCCAAGAGGGGGGCTACACCTTC	CASSPQEGGYTF
-	TRBV6-1	-	TRBJ2-5	TGTGCCAGCAGCAATGGGCCCCAAGAGACCCAGTACTTC	CASSNGPQETQYF
TRBD1	TRBV5-4	-	TRBJ1-3	TGTGCCAGCAGCTTGGTGGCAGGGGGTATCGGTTCTGGAAACACCATATATTTT	CASSLVAGGIGSGNTIYF
TRBD2	TRBV9	-	TRBJ2-2	TGTGCCAGCAGAGGACTAGCGGGAGCGGGGGAGCTGTTTTTT	CASRGLAGAGELFF
-	TRBV18	-	TRBJ2-2	TGTGCCAGCTCACCATGGGGTGCCGGGGAGCTGTTTTTT	CASSPWGAGELFF
-	TRBV30	-	TRBJ1-5	TGTGCCTGGAGAAAGGGCCCTCTCCAGCCCCAGCATTTT	CAWRKGPLQPQHF
TRBD1	TRBV7-2	-	TRBJ2-1	TGTGCCAGCAGCAAGGGACAGGGGCGGAATGAGCAGTTCTTC	CASSKGQGRNEQFF
-	TRBV18	-	TRBJ1-5	TGTGCCAGCTCACCGGCCCTTGGAGCAGACAATCAGCCCCAGCATTTT	CASSPALGADNQPQHF
TRBD2	TRBV10-1	-	TRBJ2-5	TGCGCCAGCAGTGAGGGACTAGCGGGAGGCCAAGAGACCCAGTACTTC	CASSEGLAGGQETQYF
TRBD2	TRBV11-3	-	TRBJ2-7	TGTGCCAGCTTTTCTTTTACGGCGGGAGGGCCGAGTGAGCAGTACTTC	CASFSFTAGGPSEQYF
TRBD2	TRBV27	-	TRBJ2-3	TGTGCCAGCAGTTCACTCACGGGACTAGGCGGGGGAGATACGCAGTATTTT	CASSSLTGLGGGDTQYF
-	TRBV7-9	once	TRBJ2-5	TGTGCCAGCAGCTTAGCGGTTTCGACCCAGTACTTC	CASSLAVSTQYF
-	TRBV7-9	-	TRBJ2-1	TGTGCCAGCAGCTTCCCAGGGGGGACCTACAATGAGCAGTTCTTC	CASSFPGGTYNEQFF
TRBD2	TRBV7-2	-	TRBJ2-7	TGTGCCAGCAGCACGACCGGCACTAGCGAACCGTACTTC	CASSTTGTSEPYF
TRBD1	TRBV25-1	-	TRBJ1-5	TGTGCCAGCAGTACGACAGGGAATCAGCCCCAGCATTTT	CASSTTGNQPQHF
-	TRBV5-4	-	TRBJ2-1	TGTGCCAGCACCGAGCGGGCGAGCTCCTACAATGAGCAGTTCTTC	CASTERASSYNEQFF
-	TRBV18	-	TRBJ1-1	TGTGCCAGCTCACCGGAAGGGGTGAAGGCTTTCTTT	CASSPEGVKAFF
TRBD1	TRBV25-1	-	TRBJ2-3	TGTGCCAGCAGAGACGGGGACAGGGGGCAGTATTTT	CASRDGDRGQYF
-	TRBV29-1	-	TRBJ1-1	TGCAGCGTTAAAAGGACATCCATGAACACTGAAGCTTTCTTT	CSVKRTSMNTEAFF
-	TRBV7-2	-	TRBJ2-3	TGTGCCAGCAGCCGGACTGCTGATACGCAGTATTTT	CASSRTADTQYF
TRBD2	TRBV28	-	TRBJ2-7	TGTGCCAGCAGTCCCGGGACTAACTACGAGCAGTACTTC	CASSPGTNYEQYF
TRBD2	TRBV28	-	TRBJ2-7	TGTGCCACCGGAGGAGGGCGGAGAGCGGGACTACCCTACGAGCAGTACTTC	CATGGGRRAGLPYEQYF
TRBD1	TRBV10-3	-	TRBJ1-2	TGTGCCATTAGGACAGGGGAGAAGGATGGCTACACCTTC	CAIRTGEKDGYTF
-	TRBV5-4	-	TRBJ2-1	TGTGCCAGCAGCCCCCCGGGGGCCAATGAGCAGTTCTTC	CASSPPGANEQFF
TRBD1	TRBV5-1	-	TRBJ2-7	TGCGCCAGCAGTCCGGACAGGGATCGCGGCTACGAGCAGTACTTC	CASSPDRDRGYEQYF
-	TRBV19	-	TRBJ1-2	TGTGCCAGTAACAGTGGCTATGGCTACACCTTC	CASNSGYGYTF
-	TRBV9	once	TRBJ2-3	TGTGCCAGCAGCGCCCTCGGGAGTGCTAGCACAGATACGCAGTATTTT	CASSALGSASTDTQYF
-	TRBV27	few	TRBJ2-7	TGTGCCAGCAGTTTATCCGGGACCCGCTTGGGGCAGTACTTC	CASSLSGTRLGQYF
-	TRBV11-3	-	TRBJ2-7	TGTGCCAGCAGTGGCGGACCGGGGAGCTCCTACGAGCAGTACTTC	CASSGGPGSSYEQYF
-	TRBV7-2	-	TRBJ1-5	TGTGCCAGCAGCCCGGGGCGGGGCAATCAGCCCCAGCATTTT	CASSPGRGNQPQHF
TRBD1	TRBV15	-	TRBJ2-7	TGTGCCACCAGCAGAGGGGACAGGGCTCGAAACTACGAGCAGTACTTC	CATSRGDRARNYEQYF
TRBD2	TRBV5-5	once	TRBJ2-3	TGTGCCAGTGGGGGGGTTCTATTCGGCACAGATACGCAGTATTTT	CASGGVLFGTDTQYF
TRBD1	TRBV27	-	TRBJ1-4	TGTGCCAGCAGTCAAACCACGACAGGGAGGAGAGAAAAACTGTTTTTT	CASSQTTTGRREKLFF
-	TRBV7-2	-	TRBJ2-1	TGTGCCAGCAGCTTAGAGGCTAGCAGAAATGAGCAGTTCTTC	CASSLEASRNEQFF
TRBD1	TRBV11-2	-	TRBJ2-1	TGTGCCAGCAGCTTAGCGGGACAGGGGGCCAATGAGCAGTTCTTC	CASSLAGQGANEQFF
-	TRBV28	-	TRBJ1-2	TGTGCCAGCAAGGACCCTAATCTTGGGGGCTACACCTTC	CASKDPNLGGYTF
-	TRBV5-1	once	TRBJ2-7	TGCGCCAGCAGCTTTTATCGGACAGGGAGGGACGAGCAGTACTTC	CASSFYRTGRDEQYF
TRBD2	TRBV5-1	-	TRBJ2-1	TGCGCCAGCAGCTTGGCCGGGACTAGCGGGAGGACGTACAATGAGCAGTTCTTC	CASSLAGTSGRTYNEQFF
TRBD1	TRBV5-1	-	TRBJ2-1	TGCGCCAGCAAGGGACAGGTGGTTAATGAGCAGTTCTTC	CASKGQVVNEQFF
-	TRBV19	once	TRBJ2-7	TGTGCCAGTAGTATCCCCCGCGGGACCACCGAGCAGTACTTC	CASSIPRGTTEQYF
-	TRBV19	-	TRBJ2-3	TGTGCCAGTAGGACCTTACTAGCTAACACAGATACGCAGTATTTT	CASRTLLANTDTQYF
-	TRBV7-9	-	TRBJ2-1	TGTGCCAGCAGCTTGAACTCCTACAATGAGCAGTTCTTC	CASSLNSYNEQFF
TRBD1	TRBV9	once	TRBJ2-5	TGTGCCAGCAGCTACCGGACAGGGGGGCGGGAGACCCAGTACTTC	CASSYRTGGRETQYF
TRBD2	TRBV4-1	-	TRBJ2-2	TGCGCCAGCACTCCTAGCGGGACCAACGGGGAGCTGTTTTTT	CASTPSGTNGELFF
-	TRBV11-2	-	TRBJ1-1	TGTGCCAGCAGCTTATGGATAGGGAACACTGAAGCTTTCTTT	CASSLWIGNTEAFF
-	TRBV5-5	-	TRBJ2-7	TGTGCCAGCAGCGCCGAGATTGGAGTTTCCGGCGAGCAGTACTTC	CASSAEIGVSGEQYF
-	TRBV10-3	once	TRBJ2-2	TGTGCCATCAGTTGGACACCGAACACCGGGGAGCTGTTTTTT	CAISWTPNTGELFF
TRBD2	TRBV28	-	TRBJ2-2	TGTGCCAGCATTGCCGGCGGGGGGCTGGACGGGGAGCTGTTTTTT	CASIAGGGLDGELFF
-	TRBV6-1	-	TRBJ2-4	TGTGCCAGCAGTGAAACGGAAGAGGCGGGCATTCAGTACTTC	CASSETEEAGIQYF
TRBD1	TRBV10-3	once	TRBJ1-5	TGTGCCATCAGTGGGGGACAGGGGGCCAATCAGCCCCAGCATTTT	CAISGGQGANQPQHF
TRBD2	TRBV5-1	-	TRBJ2-1	TGCGCCAGCAGCCCCTCGGGACTAGCGGTTCATGAGCAGTTCTTC	CASSPSGLAVHEQFF
-	TRBV7-2	-	TRBJ1-2	TGTGCCAGCAGCTTAGTGGGGGGTAACTATGGCTACACCTTC	CASSLVGGNYGYTF
-	TRBV28	-	TRBJ1-5	TGTGCCACCGAGGAAAACAATCAGCCCCAGCATTTT	CATEENNQPQHF
TRBD2	TRBV7-9	-	TRBJ2-3	TGTGCCAGCAGCTTACGACTAGCGGGAGGTCCAGATACGCAGTATTTT	CASSLRLAGGPDTQYF